A single sample gave rise to the 10 T cell receptor beta chains below, sequenced in a study of beta chain features in type 1 diabetes (dated 2018 in TCRdb). Points the paper makes about the study in general: In all four CD4+ subsets, TCRB CDR3 length was moderately but significantly shorter in type 1 diabetes patients.

Library prep was done by the immunoSEQ multiplex PCR assay. The High Capacity cDNA Reverse Transcription Kit was used to reverse transcribe all of the isolated RNA, meaning that expressed TCRB transcripts were what got sequenced. Here the immuneACCESS table is served through TCRdb, limited to in-frame sequences with V and J called. Missing clones are a known gap in these copies; in checked studies unresolved V genes cover under half, and the rest lacks a known reason. The sample table lists about 190,000 clones, approximately 8.1% of them with a count of one. The ten top clones hold under 0.55% of the sample. These TCRs are of unknown antigen specificity. Material: central memory CD4+ T cells from blood. Source of these receptors: a man in his late teens or twenties with type 1 diabetes.

This clone has only a few counts. The chain joins TRBV18 to TRBJ1-1; D uncertain. Between the trimmed V and J ends, which lost 1 base and 8 bases, there was a span of 17 bases. This CDR3 contains 15 residues. Germline V gene data show CDR1 as KGHSH and CDR2 as LQKENI. CDR3 DNA: TGTGCCAGCTCACCACGGCGTTCCGGGATTGTGGAAGCTTTCTTT. As protein: CASSPRRSGIVEAFF.

This clone was seen at least ten times. The same CDR3 can be traced to other DNA sequences in this sample. The J gene is TRBJ2-5, the V gene TRBV29-1, with a weak D call TRBD2 (5 bases). The ends were cut back, 4 bases at V and 5 bases at J, with 5 bases in the middle. CDR1 is SQVTM and CDR2 is ANQGSEA in the germline V gene. The length of the CDR3 is 10 residues. The CDR3 loop reads CSVAGETQYF. For the CDR3, the DNA is TGCAGCGTTGCGGGGGAGACCCAGTACTTC.

This clone was observed a few times. The V call is TRBV18, the J call TRBJ1-2, with 7 bases lining up with TRBD1. The CDR3 consists of 14 residues. Unmatched junction bases numbered 3, after V lost 5 bases and J lost 0 bases. In germline, CDR1 is KGHSH, CDR2 LQKENI. The DNA for the CDR3 is TGTGCCAGCTCATCACAGGGGACTAACTATGGCTACACCTTC. Amino acids: CASSSQGTNYGYTF. Full variable domain (outside the CDR3, taken from reference TRBV18 and TRBJ1-2): NAGVMQNPRHLVRRRGQEARLRCSPMKGHSHVYWYRQLPEEGLKFMVYLQKENIIDESGMPKERFSAEFPKEGPSILRIQQVVRGDSAAYFCASSSQGTNYGYTFGSGTRLTVV.

The chain couples TRBV4-2 to TRBJ2-5; 11 bases are a match to TRBD1. The CDR3 contains 14 residues. Per the germline V gene, CDR1 is LGHNA and CDR2 is YNFKEQ. The V segment lost 1 base and the J segment 5 bases; nucleotides outside the gene matches: 0. Here the CDR3 DNA reads TGTGCCAGCAGCCAAGGGGACAGGGGGGAGACCCAGTACTTC. The encoded protein is CASSQGDRGETQYF.

CDR3 nucleotides: TGTGCCAGCAGTACGACGAAACAGGGCTACGAGCAGTACTTC. Amino acid sequence: CASSTTKQGYEQYF. This sequence joins TRBV6-5 and TRBJ2-7; TRBD1 is a possible D gene (6 bases). CDR1 MNHEY and CDR2 SVGAGI come from the germline V gene. The CDR3 totals 14 residues. V was pared by 5 bases and J by 3 bases, with 14 bases between.

The chain combines TRBV29-1 with TRBJ2-2, with 11 nucleotides matching TRBD2. CDR1 is SQVTM and CDR2 is ANQGSEA in the germline V gene. With V trimmed by 7 bases and J by 7 bases, 5 bases remained unmatched. CDR3 length: 13 residues. The chain's CDR3 is CSAQLAGDGELFF. The CDR3 region has the DNA TGCAGCGCCCAACTAGCGGGAGACGGGGAGCTGTTTTTT.

The J gene is TRBJ2-5, the V gene TRBV25-1; D may be TRBD1 (6 bases). Looked up from germline, CDR1 is MGHDK and CDR2 is SYGVNS. This CDR3 has 14 residues. V was clipped by 2 bases and J by 0 bases, with 7 bases between them. The CDR3 region is CASSEGQYQETQYF. The CDR3 nucleotides are TGTGCCAGCAGTGAAGGACAGTACCAAGAGACCCAGTACTTC.

The genes are TRBV7-7 and TRBJ2-5; a weak D match, TRBD2 (5 bases). Germline V gene data show CDR1 as SSHAT and CDR2 as FNYEAQ (reference sequence). This CDR3 contains 13 residues. V lost 2 bases, J lost 5 bases, and 9 bases lay in between. The CDR3 DNA reads as TGTGCCAGCAGCTTATCCGAGCGGGAGACCCAGTACTTC. Protein sequence: CASSLSERETQYF. The full variable domain, with the rest looked up from reference TRBV7-7 and TRBJ2-5, is GAGVSQSPRYKVTKRGQDVTLRCDPISSHATLYWYQQALGQGPEFLTYFNYEAQPDKSGLPSDRFSAERPEGSISTLTIQRTEQRDSAMYRCASSLSERETQYFGPGTRLLVL.

This clone was seen a handful of times. The genes are TRBV5-1 and TRBJ2-7, with TRBD2 matching over 9 bases. CDR3 length: 17 residues. Losses at the gene ends were 4 bases for V and 2 bases for J; bases not matched to a gene: 13. The germline CDR1 and CDR2 sequences are SGHRS and YFSETQ. The CDR3 region has the DNA TGCGCCAGCAGCCCGCGAGGCTCGCGGGAGGGGACCTACGAGCAGTACTTC. The encoded protein is CASSPRGSREGTYEQYF.

The chain recombines TRBV7-9 with TRBJ1-4; TRBD1 matches at 7 bases. Per the germline V gene, CDR1 is SEHNR and CDR2 is FQNEAQ (reference sequence). The CDR3 has 16 residues. The V gene end was trimmed by 4 bases and the J gene end by 3 bases; junction bases not matched to a gene: 8. CDR3 amino acids: CASSYPKGAANEKLFF. CDR3 nucleotide sequence: TGTGCCAGCAGCTACCCCAAGGGGGCGGCTAATGAAAAACTGTTTTTT.